This TCR beta chain was recovered during a study of CD4 T cells in relation to SARS-CoV-2 and coronaviruses. Study as a whole: ViraFEST: approximately 10-day antigen culture of PBMCs, then TCR beta CDR3 sequencing. The negative reference was HIV-1 Nef peptide pool or peptide-free culture.

Unexposed donor CD4+ T cells date from about 2011-2018, before the COVID-19 pandemic. The cells were cultured for under twelve days before CD4+ T cells were isolated. Cells permitting, SARS-CoV-2 S/N and four cold-coronavirus spikes were tested on unexposed-donor CD4+ T cells. Two million PBMCs per well were cultured with approximately 10 IU/ml IL-2. V dropped 6 bases and J dropped 3 bases, with 10 bases sitting between them. The CDR3 extends over 13 amino acids. Looked up from germline, CDR1 is ENHRY and CDR2 is SYGVKD. Worth noting for this clone: Its antigen remains unknown.

Clones were read by immunoSEQ multiplex PCR, and TCRdb kept only the in-frame ones, dropping some. This sample has 24,000 or so clones, with more than 70% found just once. Sequencing was carried out using CD4+ T cells from PBMCs, cultured in vitro. The chain combines TRBV10-3 with TRBJ2-3; D gene unclear. This TCR was recovered from a human donor in good health. CDR3 sequence (DNA): TGTGCCATCAGATCAGACAAGACAGATACGCAGTATTTT. Protein sequence: CAIRSDKTDTQYF.